This T cell receptor beta chain was retrieved from a study of blood T cell repertoires in COVID-19. Across the whole study: Acute and convalescent COVID-19 specimens originated in the United States, Italy and Spain. Sources were T cells, B-cell-depleted T cells, or PBMCs; the material itself was cDNA or gDNA.

In the source study's methods: Reference gene primers were amplified, and this amplification served to estimate nucleated cell counts. Assay used: immunoSEQ multiplex PCR; TCRdb lists only in-frame clones, some missing. That table supplies the V and J calls and clone size; D and trimming were determined from the DNA. The sample shows about 58,000 clones, 89% of them seen only once. Germline V gene data show CDR1 as LGHNA and CDR2 as YNFKEQ. The V gene lost 4 bases and the J gene lost 6 bases, with 22 bases spanning the gap. CDR3 length equals 17 residues. The sequenced sample consisted of peripheral blood. V usage is TRBV4-2 and J usage is TRBJ2-1; maybe TRBD2 (5 bases). The source is a woman in her sixties with active COVID-19. CDR3 region: CASSPPIFGLATNEQFF. The CDR3 coding sequence is TGTGCCAGCAGCCCCCCCATTTTTGGTCTAGCTACCAATGAGCAGTTCTTC.